The table lists the clone carrying this T cell receptor (beta chain) with many counts. Its matching antigen is unknown. This specimen belongs to a study of blood T cells in healthy people across ages. Study summary: Per two T cells, template switching captured roughly one barcoded beta molecule.

It was with a sample-barcoded 5' primer and a J-beta primer mix that a second PCR of roughly 6 to 11 cycles was run. TCRdb used MiXCR to reprocess the 5' RACE reads, holding one entry per CDR3 protein. The data show about 970,000 distinct CDR3 sequences, 51% seen once. Study-wide findings and caveats: Higher naive T cell percentage went strongly together with higher TCR beta diversity.

This CDR3 is built from 12 residues. CDR1 and CDR2 (germline): SGHTA, FQGNSA. V was trimmed by 1 base and J by 5 bases, leaving 5 bases between them. The sample comprised blood. V usage is TRBV7-2 and J usage is TRBJ2-5, with D unresolved. This receptor was identified in a woman in her sixties in good health. In DNA form, the CDR3 reads TGTGCCAGCAGCTTAGGGTGGGAGACCCAGTACTTC. Translating it yields CASSLGWETQYF.